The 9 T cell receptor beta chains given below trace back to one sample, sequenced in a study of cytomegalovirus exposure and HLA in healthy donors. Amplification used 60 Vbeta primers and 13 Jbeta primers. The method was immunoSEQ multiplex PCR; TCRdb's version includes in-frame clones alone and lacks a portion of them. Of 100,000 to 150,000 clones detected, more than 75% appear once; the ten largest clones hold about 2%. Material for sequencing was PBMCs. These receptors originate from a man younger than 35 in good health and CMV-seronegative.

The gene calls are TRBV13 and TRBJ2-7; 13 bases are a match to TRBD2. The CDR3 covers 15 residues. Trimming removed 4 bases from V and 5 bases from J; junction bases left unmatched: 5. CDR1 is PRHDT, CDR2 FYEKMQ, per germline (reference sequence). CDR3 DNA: TGTGCCAGCAGCTCCCGGACTAGCGGGGGAGACGAGCAGTACTTC. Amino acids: CASSSRTSGGDEQYF.

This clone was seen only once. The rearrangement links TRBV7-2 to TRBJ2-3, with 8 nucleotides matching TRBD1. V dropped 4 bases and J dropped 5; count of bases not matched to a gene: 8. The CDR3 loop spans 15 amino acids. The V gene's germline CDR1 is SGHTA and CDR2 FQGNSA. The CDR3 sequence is CASSSQGAVGDTQYF. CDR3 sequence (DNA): TGTGCCAGCAGCTCCCAGGGGGCGGTGGGAGATACGCAGTATTTT.

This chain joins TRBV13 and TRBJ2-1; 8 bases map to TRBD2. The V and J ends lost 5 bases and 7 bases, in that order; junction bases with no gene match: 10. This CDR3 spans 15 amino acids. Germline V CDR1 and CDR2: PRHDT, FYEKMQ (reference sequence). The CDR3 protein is CASSPRREGGNEQFF. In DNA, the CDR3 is TGTGCCAGCAGCCCCCGACGGGAGGGAGGGAATGAGCAGTTCTTC.

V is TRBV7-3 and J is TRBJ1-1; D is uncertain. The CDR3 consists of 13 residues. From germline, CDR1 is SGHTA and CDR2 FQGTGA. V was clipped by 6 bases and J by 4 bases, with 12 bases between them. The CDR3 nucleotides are TGTGCCAGCAGACTCGACATGGGCACTGAAGCTTTCTTT. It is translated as CASRLDMGTEAFF. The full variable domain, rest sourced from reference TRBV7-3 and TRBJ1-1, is GAGVSQTPSNKVTEKGKYVELRCDPISGHTALYWYRQSLGQGPEFLIYFQGTGAADDSGLPNDRFFAVRPEGSVSTLKIQRTERGDSAVYLCASRLDMGTEAFFGQGTRLTVV.

The CDR3 DNA reads as TGTGCCAGCAGTTATCCGGATACGCAGTATTTT. The encoded protein is CASSYPDTQYF. V gene TRBV6-5 combines with J gene TRBJ2-3; D unresolved. Germline CDR1 MNHEY, CDR2 SVGAGI. Trimming removed 3 bases at V and 6 bases at J, with 4 bases between. The CDR3 loop spans 11 amino acids.

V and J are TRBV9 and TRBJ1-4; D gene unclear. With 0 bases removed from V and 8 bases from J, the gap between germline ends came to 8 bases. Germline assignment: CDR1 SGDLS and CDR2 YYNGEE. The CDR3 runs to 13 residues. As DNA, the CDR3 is TGTGCCAGCAGCGTAGATCTTAGCGAAAAACTGTTTTTT. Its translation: CASSVDLSEKLFF.

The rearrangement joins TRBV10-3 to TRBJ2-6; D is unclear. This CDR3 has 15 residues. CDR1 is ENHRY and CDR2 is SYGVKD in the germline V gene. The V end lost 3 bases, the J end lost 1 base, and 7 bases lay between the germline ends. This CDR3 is CAISDSRSGANVLTF. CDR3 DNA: TGTGCCATCAGTGATTCGAGGTCTGGGGCCAACGTCCTGACTTTC.

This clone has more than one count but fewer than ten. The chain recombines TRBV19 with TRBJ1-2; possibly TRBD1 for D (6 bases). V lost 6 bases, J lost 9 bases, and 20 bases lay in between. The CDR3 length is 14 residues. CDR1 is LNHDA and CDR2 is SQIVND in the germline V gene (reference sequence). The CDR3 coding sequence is TGTGCCAGTAGAAAAAAACAGGGCCCGGGACGCTACACCTTC. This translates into CASRKKQGPGRYTF.

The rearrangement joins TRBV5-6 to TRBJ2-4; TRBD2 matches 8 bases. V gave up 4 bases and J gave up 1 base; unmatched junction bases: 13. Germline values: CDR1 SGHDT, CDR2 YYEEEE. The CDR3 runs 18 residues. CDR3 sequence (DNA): TGTGCCAGCAGCCCCGGGTGGGGTAGCGGGGATGCCAAAAACATTCAGTACTTC. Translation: CASSPGWGSGDAKNIQYF.